Each of the 31 T cell receptor beta chains below was sequenced from the same sample in a study of cytomegalovirus exposure and HLA in healthy donors. PCR employed 60 Vbeta and 13 Jbeta primers. Sequencing was performed with immunoSEQ multiplex PCR; in TCRdb, only in-frame clones are kept and a portion is missing. The sample lists around 150,000 clones, around 79% occurring once. The material sequenced was PBMCs. These receptors originate from a human donor in good health.

This clone was counted once. This chain connects TRBV19 to TRBJ1-1; 8 bases are a match to TRBD1. The V gene end was trimmed by 1 base and the J gene end by 5 bases; junction bases not matched to a gene: 9. The CDR3 covers 16 residues. In germline, CDR1 is LNHDA, CDR2 SQIVND (reference sequence). CDR3: CASSIATGVGGTEAFF. The CDR3 DNA follows: TGTGCCAGTAGTATAGCGACAGGGGTAGGAGGAACTGAAGCTTTCTTT.

In this sample, this clone turned up a few times. The chain recombines TRBV6-5 with TRBJ1-2; TRBD1 aligns across 7 bases. Germline assignment: CDR1 MNHEY and CDR2 SVGAGI. The CDR3 runs 13 residues. J gave up 8 bases and V 6 bases, and 9 bases lay outside the gene matches. The CDR3 nucleotides read TGTGCCAGCAGGGACAGGACAGTGTACGGCTACACCTTC. Translated, it gives CASRDRTVYGYTF.

This chain uses TRBV15 with TRBJ2-1; 8 nucleotides line up with TRBD2. The junction had 4 bases not matched to a gene; V was cut back by 8 bases and J by 1 base. The CDR3 length is 14 residues. Germline V CDR1 and CDR2: LNHNV, YYDKDF (reference sequence). CDR3 loop: CATASGSSYNEQFF. In nucleotides, the CDR3 is TGTGCCACCGCGAGCGGGAGTTCCTACAATGAGCAGTTCTTC.

This chain joins TRBV19 and TRBJ1-5; perhaps TRBD1 as D (5 bases). Germline V gene lookup returns CDR1 LNHDA and CDR2 SQIVND (reference sequence). This CDR3 region has 15 residues. V lost 3 bases, J lost 3 bases, and 12 bases lay in between. The CDR3 DNA reads TGTGCCAGTAGTATCAGCGCAGGGCTCAATCAGCCCCAGCATTTT. It yields the protein CASSISAGLNQPQHF.

The chain recombines TRBV6-1 with TRBJ1-1; D possibly corresponds to TRBD1 (5 bases). The V end lost 7 bases, the J end lost 3 bases, and 12 bases lay between the germline ends. CDR3 length: 13 residues. Germline V gives CDR1 MNHNS, CDR2 SASEGT. The CDR3 loop reads CASITGRYTEAFF. The CDR3 DNA sequence: TGTGCCAGCATTACAGGTCGGTACACTGAAGCTTTCTTT.

This chain connects TRBV7-2 to TRBJ2-1, with 10 bases aligning to TRBD2. Trimming removed 5 bases from V and 7 bases from J; junction bases left unmatched: 11. CDR3 length: 16 residues. CDR1 SGHTA and CDR2 FQGNSA come from the germline V gene. As DNA, the CDR3 is TGTGCCAGCAGCAAAACTCTAGCGGGAGTTGGGAATGAGCAGTTCTTC. This translates into CASSKTLAGVGNEQFF.

The chain links TRBV6-6 to TRBJ1-5, with TRBD1 identical over 8 bases. The J segment lost 5 bases and the V segment lost 5 bases, leaving 8 bases of the junction unmatched. The CDR3 loop spans 15 amino acids. Germline V lookup: CDR1 MNHNY, CDR2 SVGAGI (reference sequence). CDR3 sequence: CASSPPGQAHQPQHF. DNA for the CDR3: TGTGCCAGCAGTCCGCCGGGACAGGCCCATCAGCCCCAGCATTTT.

This clone has just one count. The chain employs TRBV6-6 and TRBJ1-5; 7 bases are a match to TRBD1. V was clipped by 6 bases and J by 4 bases; unmatched bases: 6. Germline lookup yields CDR1 MNHNY and CDR2 SVGAGI (reference sequence). The CDR3 is 14 residues long. CDR3 nucleotides: TGTGCCAGCAGCCCAACAGGGGATAATCAGCCCCAGCATTTT. Its protein product is CASSPTGDNQPQHF.

This chain connects TRBV19 to TRBJ1-3, with D uncertain. Germline V CDR1 and CDR2: LNHDA, SQIVND (reference sequence). This CDR3 contains 14 residues. Trimming took off 4 bases at V and 0 bases at J, with 7 bases between the two ends. The CDR3 is CASSNSFSGNTIYF. The CDR3 DNA reads as TGTGCCAGTAGTAATTCTTTCTCTGGAAACACCATATATTTT.

The CDR3, as DNA: TGTGCCAGCAGCTTATCGACAGGGGATTCACCCCTCCACTTT. Protein: CASSLSTGDSPLHF. The chain is built from TRBV5-4 and TRBJ1-6; TRBD1 aligns across 8 bases. Germline CDR1 reads SGHNT; CDR2 reads YYREEE (reference sequence). V shed 2 bases, J shed 8 bases, and the junction held 3 bases outside the gene matches. The CDR3 loop spans 14 amino acids. The whole variable domain, filled in from reference TRBV5-4 and TRBJ1-6, reads ETGVTQSPTHLIKTRGQQVTLRCSSQSGHNTVSWYQQALGQGPQFIFQYYREEENGRGNFPPRFSGLQFPNYSSELNVNALELDDSALYLCASSLSTGDSPLHFGNGTRLTVT.

The V and J genes are TRBV4-3 and TRBJ2-2; 9 nucleotides agree with TRBD2. V dropped 0 bases and J dropped 12; count of bases not matched to a gene: 8. Per germline, CDR1 LGHNA and CDR2 YSLEER. CDR3 length: 15 residues. The CDR3 DNA reads as TGCGCCAGCAGCCAAGAAGGTAGCGGGAGTAGGAAGCTGTTTTTT. The encoded protein is CASSQEGSGSRKLFF.

CDR3 DNA sequence: TGTGCCAGCAGCGCCGACAGAGATACGCAGTATTTT. It translates to CASSADRDTQYF. V gene TRBV9 combines with J gene TRBJ2-3, with D tentatively TRBD1 (5 bases). Germline CDR1 and CDR2: SGDLS and YYNGEE. This CDR3 has 12 residues. Trimming took 3 bases from V and 5 from J, leaving 7 bases between them.

The chain employs TRBV15 and TRBJ1-6; TRBD1 matches at 8 bases. There are 14 residues in the CDR3. The ends lost 5 bases at V and 7 bases at J; junction bases unmatched: 4. The germline V gene encodes CDR1 LNHNV and CDR2 YYDKDF (reference sequence). The CDR3 bases are TGTGCCACCAGCCTTAACAGGGGGAATTCACCCCTCCACTTT. Translation: CATSLNRGNSPLHF.

J is TRBJ2-6 and V is TRBV5-1; 7 nucleotides match TRBD2. The CDR3 covers 16 residues. From germline, CDR1 is SGHRS and CDR2 YFSETQ. The ends lost 2 bases at V and 2 bases at J; junction bases unmatched: 4. The CDR3 nucleotides are TGCGCCAGCAGCTTATTCGGGGGGACTGGGGCCAACGTCCTGACTTTC. Its translation: CASSLFGGTGANVLTF.

The chain employs TRBV10-1 and TRBJ1-2; 7 positions agree with TRBD1. Germline V gene lookup returns CDR1 WNHNN and CDR2 SYGVQD (reference sequence). V lost 5 bases to trimming and J lost 3 bases; unmatched junction nucleotides: 9. The CDR3 runs to 15 residues. In DNA form, the CDR3 reads TGCGCCAGCAGTTACCCGGGACAGCCCTACTATGGCTACACCTTC. Translated, it gives CASSYPGQPYYGYTF.

The rearrangement uses TRBV7-6 and TRBJ2-5, with 12 bases matching TRBD2. Losses at the gene ends were 1 base for V and 5 bases for J; bases not matched to a gene: 2. Looked up from germline, CDR1 is SGHVS and CDR2 is FNYEAQ. The CDR3 runs 15 residues. CDR3 nucleotide sequence: TGTGCCAGCAGCTTAGGACTAGCGGGGGTGGAGACCCAGTACTTC. This translates into CASSLGLAGVETQYF.

There are a few counts of this clone. The V gene is TRBV6-1, the J gene TRBJ2-2; maybe TRBD1 (6 bases). Germline V gene data show CDR1 as MNHNS and CDR2 as SASEGT. V dropped 6 bases and J dropped 3 bases, with 11 bases sitting between them. The CDR3 extends over 14 amino acids. As DNA, the CDR3 is TGTGCCAGCAGGAGGGGGATCGACACCGGGGAGCTGTTTTTT. It translates to CASRRGIDTGELFF.

The chain links TRBV7-9 to TRBJ1-1; TRBD1 matches 7 bases. Germline CDR1 SEHNR, CDR2 FQNEAQ (reference sequence). The CDR3 covers 14 residues. With 6 bases clipped from V and 4 bases from J, the junction kept 8 bases outside the gene matches. This CDR3 reads CASSPETGFTEAFF. DNA for the CDR3: TGTGCCAGCAGTCCCGAGACAGGGTTCACTGAAGCTTTCTTT.

This chain connects TRBV7-6 to TRBJ2-5; 15 nucleotides agree with TRBD2. Germline assignment: CDR1 SGHVS and CDR2 FNYEAQ. The CDR3 spans 19 residues. Trimming at V came to 0 bases and at J to 5 bases, leaving 10 bases not matched to a gene. Here the CDR3 reads CASSLAGLAGGPRGETQYF. For the CDR3, the DNA is TGTGCCAGCAGCTTAGCAGGACTAGCGGGAGGGCCACGGGGGGAGACCCAGTACTTC.

The V call is TRBV6-6, the J call TRBJ2-5, with D hard to call. In germline, CDR1 is MNHNY, CDR2 SVGAGI (reference sequence). The V end lost 0 bases, the J end lost 5 bases, and 4 bases lay between the germline ends. The CDR3 runs to 12 residues. The CDR3 loop is CASSYSRETQYF. CDR3 DNA sequence: TGTGCCAGCAGTTACTCGCGGGAGACCCAGTACTTC.

V and J are TRBV6-1 and TRBJ1-3; no firm D call. This CDR3 contains 14 residues. V was pared by 8 bases and J by 4 bases, with 15 bases between. The germline CDR1 and CDR2 sequences are MNHNS and SASEGT. The CDR3 region has the DNA TGTGCCAGCTCCCCCCAGGATAAGGGAAACACCATATATTTT. Its protein product is CASSPQDKGNTIYF.

The CDR3: CASSPSGHPVPYGYTF. The CDR3, as DNA: TGTGCCAGCAGTCCCTCGGGACATCCGGTCCCGTATGGCTACACCTTC. J is TRBJ1-2 and V is TRBV6-6; TRBD1 is a possible D gene (6 bases). This CDR3 has 16 residues. Germline lookup yields CDR1 MNHNY and CDR2 SVGAGI (reference sequence). Trimming stripped 5 bases from V and 5 bases from J, with 21 bases between.

As DNA, the CDR3 is TGTGCCAGTAGTTCCCGCACCAGGGCAGGCAATGAGCAGTTCTTC. Amino acid sequence: CASSSRTRAGNEQFF. This chain connects TRBV19 to TRBJ2-1, with D maybe TRBD1 (5 bases). Germline assignment: CDR1 LNHDA and CDR2 SQIVND (reference sequence). The V end lost 5 bases, the J end lost 6 bases, and 17 bases lay between the germline ends. The length of the CDR3 is 15 residues.

Notes on this clone: Germline and junction disagree at one end, which may indicate a read error. The chain joins TRBV10-3 to TRBJ1-2; TRBD1 is a possible D gene (6 bases). This CDR3 is 13 amino acids long. Germline V gene sequence: CDR1 ENHRY, CDR2 SYGVKD. CDR3 bases: TGTGCCATCAATTTTGGGACTGGCGGGGGCTACCCCTTC. It codes for CAINFGTGGGYPF.

This clone was counted a few times. The J gene is TRBJ1-2, the V gene TRBV6-6, with 7 nucleotides matching TRBD1. The V gene's germline CDR1 is MNHNY and CDR2 SVGAGI (reference sequence). Trimming took 5 bases from V and 3 from J; bases not matched to a gene: 3. The CDR3 has 13 amino acids. This CDR3 is CASSQGQYYGYTF. In DNA, the CDR3 is TGTGCCAGCAGTCAGGGACAGTACTATGGCTACACCTTC.

The chain employs TRBV7-2 and TRBJ2-3; 8 bases align to TRBD2. This CDR3 is 15 amino acids long. Germline loops: CDR1 SGHTA, CDR2 FQGNSA. Trimming cost V 3 bases and J 2 bases; bases outside gene matches: 4. In DNA form, the CDR3 reads TGTGCCAGCAGCTTTAGCGGGATTGACACAGATACGCAGTATTTT. Translation gives CASSFSGIDTDTQYF.

The chain combines TRBV28 with TRBJ2-7; 13 bases match TRBD2. Trimming removed 4 bases from V and 7 bases from J; junction bases left unmatched: 13. Germline CDR1 MDHEN, CDR2 SYDVKM. The CDR3 length is 17 residues. CDR3 amino acids: CASSSGWTSGSYGEQYF. CDR3 sequence (DNA): TGTGCCAGCAGTTCAGGGTGGACTAGCGGGAGCTACGGAGAGCAGTACTTC.

This clone has a handful of counts. The CDR3 coding sequence is TGTGCCAGCAGTTACCTCTGGACAGGGACTGAAGCTTTCTTT. As protein: CASSYLWTGTEAFF. V and J are TRBV6-5 and TRBJ1-1, with 8 nucleotides matching TRBD1. From germline, CDR1 is MNHEY and CDR2 SVGAGI. CDR3 length: 14 amino acids. J gave up 5 bases and V 2 bases, and 4 bases lay outside the gene matches.

The genes are TRBV7-8 and TRBJ1-2, with 7 bases that match TRBD1. Germline V gene data show CDR1 as SGHVS and CDR2 as FQNEAQ. J lost 8 bases, V lost 5 bases, and 14 bases had no gene match. The CDR3 contains 15 residues. The CDR3 DNA follows: TGTGCCAGCAGCACCGACGGGAGAGGGGGCGAGGGCTACACCTTC. This translates into CASSTDGRGGEGYTF.

The chain joins TRBV2 to TRBJ1-5; no clear D. From germline, CDR1 is SNHLY and CDR2 FYNNEI. The CDR3 totals 14 residues. Deletions cut 8 bases from V and 5 bases from J, with 16 bases between. This CDR3 is CASGGGLKYQPQHF. DNA for the CDR3: TGTGCCAGCGGCGGCGGCTTAAAGTATCAGCCCCAGCATTTT.

This chain links TRBV28 with TRBJ2-1, with D perhaps TRBD2 (6 bases). The CDR3 has 12 residues. Trimming took off 2 bases at V and 10 bases at J, with 9 bases between the two ends. CDR1 is MDHEN and CDR2 is SYDVKM in the germline V gene. The CDR3 DNA follows: TGTGCCAGCAGTTTAACCGGGGGAGAGCAGTTCTTC. The encoded protein is CASSLTGGEQFF.